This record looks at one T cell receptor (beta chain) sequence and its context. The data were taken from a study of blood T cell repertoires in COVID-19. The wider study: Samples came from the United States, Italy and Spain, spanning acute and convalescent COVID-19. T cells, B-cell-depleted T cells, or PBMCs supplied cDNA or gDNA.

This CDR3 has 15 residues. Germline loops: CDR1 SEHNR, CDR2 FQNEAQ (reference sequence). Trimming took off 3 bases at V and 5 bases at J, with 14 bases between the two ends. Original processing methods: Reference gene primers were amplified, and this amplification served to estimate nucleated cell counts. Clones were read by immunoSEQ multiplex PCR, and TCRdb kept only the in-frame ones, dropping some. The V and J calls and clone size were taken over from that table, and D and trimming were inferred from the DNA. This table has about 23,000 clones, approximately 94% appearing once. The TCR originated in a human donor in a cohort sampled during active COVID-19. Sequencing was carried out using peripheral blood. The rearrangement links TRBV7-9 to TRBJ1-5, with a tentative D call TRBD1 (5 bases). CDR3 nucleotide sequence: TGTGCCAGCAGCTTCTCTTCCCAGGGCGATCAGCCCCAGCATTTT. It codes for CASSFSSQGDQPQHF. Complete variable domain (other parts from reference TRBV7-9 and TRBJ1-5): DTGVSQNPRHKITKRGQNVTFRCDPISEHNRLYWYRQTLGQGPEFLTYFQNEAQLEKSRLLSDRFSAERPKGSFSTLEIQRTEQGDSAMYLCASSFSSQGDQPQHFGDGTRLSIL.